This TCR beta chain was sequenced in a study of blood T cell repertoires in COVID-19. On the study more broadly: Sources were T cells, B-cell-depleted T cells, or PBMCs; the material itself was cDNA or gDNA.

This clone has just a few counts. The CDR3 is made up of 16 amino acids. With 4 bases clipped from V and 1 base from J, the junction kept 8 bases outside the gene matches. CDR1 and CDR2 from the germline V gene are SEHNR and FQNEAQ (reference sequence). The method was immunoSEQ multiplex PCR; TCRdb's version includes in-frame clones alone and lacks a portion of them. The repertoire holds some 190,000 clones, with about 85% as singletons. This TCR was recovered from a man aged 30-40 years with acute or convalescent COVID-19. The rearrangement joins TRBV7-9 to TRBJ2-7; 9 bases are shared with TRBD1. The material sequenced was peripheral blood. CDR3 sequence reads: CASSSAGTGRSYEQYF. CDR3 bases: TGTGCCAGCAGCTCTGCCGGGACAGGGAGGTCCTACGAGCAGTACTTC. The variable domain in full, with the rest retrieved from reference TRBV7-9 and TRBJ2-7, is DTGVSQNPRHKITKRGQNVTFRCDPISEHNRLYWYRQTLGQGPEFLTYFQNEAQLEKSRLLSDRFSAERPKGSFSTLEIQRTEQGDSAMYLCASSSAGTGRSYEQYFGPGTRLTVT.